One and the same sample provided the 9 T cell receptor beta chains below, sequenced in a study of cytomegalovirus exposure and HLA in healthy donors. Generated by immunoSEQ multiplex PCR, the TCRdb table keeps only in-frame clones and is missing some. The table lists 65,000 to 100,000 clones, over 85% of them singletons. The sample comprised PBMCs. These receptors originate from a woman aged 25 to 39 in good health and CMV-seronegative.

V gene TRBV20-1 combines with J gene TRBJ1-1; D might be TRBD1 (6 bases). Germline CDR1 reads DFQATT; CDR2 reads SNEGSKA (reference sequence). The CDR3 length is 11 residues. The ends were cut back, 6 bases at V and 1 base at J, with 6 bases in the middle. The CDR3 DNA follows: TGCAGTGCACAGGGGAACACTGAAGCTTTCTTT. Amino acids: CSAQGNTEAFF.

The chain has TRBV5-1 and TRBJ2-1; 9 nucleotides align to TRBD2. Unmatched junction bases numbered 7, after V lost 6 bases and J lost 9 bases. Germline lookup yields CDR1 SGHRS and CDR2 YFSETQ. CDR3 length equals 13 residues. This CDR3 reads CASTRREGSEQFF. In nucleotides, the CDR3 is TGCGCCAGCACAAGGCGGGAGGGCTCTGAGCAGTTCTTC.

This clone occurred once. The chain has TRBV9 and TRBJ2-5, with 7 bases identical to TRBD1. Germline CDR1 and CDR2: SGDLS and YYNGEE. The CDR3 contains 16 residues. With V trimmed by 3 bases and J by 1 base, 9 bases remained unmatched. CDR3 coding DNA: TGTGCCAGCAGCGACCCCACCGGGGACAGCCAAGAGACCCAGTACTTC. Protein sequence: CASSDPTGDSQETQYF.

Here the CDR3 DNA reads TGTGCCCGGACTAGCGGGAGGGCCTCGGGGATTCACAATGAGCAGTTCTTC. This sequence encodes CARTSGRASGIHNEQFF. The chain couples TRBV30 to TRBJ2-1; 15 positions agree with TRBD2. The CDR3 covers 17 residues. CDR1 is GTSNPN, CDR2 SVGIG, per germline (reference sequence). Trimming at V came to 8 bases and at J to 5 bases, leaving 13 bases not matched to a gene. The variable domain in full, with the rest retrieved from reference TRBV30 and TRBJ2-1, is SQTIHQWPATLVQPVGSPLSLECTVEGTSNPNLYWYRQAAGRGLQLLFYSVGIGQISSEVPQNLSASRPQDRQFILSSKKLLLSDSGFYLCARTSGRASGIHNEQFFGPGTRLTVL.

In this sample, this clone turned up a few times. This sequence joins TRBV2 and TRBJ2-5, with TRBD2 identical over 8 bases. V trimming: 5 bases; J trimming: 4 bases; junction bases outside the gene matches: 6. The CDR3 has 14 residues. Germline V gene lookup returns CDR1 SNHLY and CDR2 FYNNEI. This CDR3 reads CASSRREGRETQYF. Written as DNA, the CDR3 is TGTGCCAGCAGTAGACGGGAGGGGAGAGAGACCCAGTACTTC.

The chain combines TRBV30 with TRBJ2-3; 7 nucleotides agree with TRBD2. Germline V gene lookup returns CDR1 GTSNPN and CDR2 SVGIG (reference sequence). The CDR3 consists of 14 residues. Trimming took 6 bases from V and 7 from J; bases not matched to a gene: 13. The chain's CDR3 is CACSGLGGRNTQYF. Here the CDR3 DNA reads TGTGCCTGCTCAGGACTAGGAGGAAGAAATACGCAGTATTTT.

This chain connects TRBV5-4 to TRBJ2-3; 9 bases map to TRBD2. CDR1 and CDR2 from the germline V gene are SGHNT and YYREEE (reference sequence). The CDR3 runs to 16 residues. With 0 bases clipped from V and 13 bases from J, the junction kept 15 bases outside the gene matches. This CDR3 reads CASSLAYSGSNPPEYF. In nucleotides, the CDR3 is TGTGCCAGCAGCTTGGCCTATAGCGGGAGTAACCCCCCCGAGTATTTT.

This clone occurred once. The chain couples TRBV7-2 to TRBJ2-1; maybe TRBD1 (5 bases). V was cut by 5 bases and J by 5 bases, with 7 bases left in between. This CDR3 contains 12 residues. In germline, CDR1 is SGHTA, CDR2 FQGNSA. The CDR3 reads CASSPRDNEQFF. As DNA, the CDR3 is TGTGCCAGCAGCCCCAGGGACAATGAGCAGTTCTTC.

This clone appeared once. The rearrangement joins TRBV5-5 to TRBJ1-2, with 7 bases matching TRBD1. CDR1 and CDR2 from the germline V gene are SGHKS and YYEKEE (reference sequence). The CDR3 is 14 amino acids. Germline trimming cut 7 bases from V and 3 bases from J; bases unmatched to any gene: 9. CDR3 sequence (DNA): TGTGCCAGCGGCAAAGGGCAGGGGGACTATGGCTACACCTTC. Protein: CASGKGQGDYGYTF.